Below are 21 T cell receptor beta chains sequenced from a single sample in a study of vaccination and CD4 T cells after COVID-19 (dated by TCRdb to 2022 to 2024). Taken with the paper, the label for treatment or condition translates to: approximately nine-day PBMC culture with coronavirus spike peptide pools or control peptides (ViraFEST assay). CD4+ T cells from unexposed donors were collected before the COVID-19 pandemic (2011-2018). These receptors have no known antigen. The method was PCR. Sequencing was carried out with an Illumina iSeq 100. TCR sequencing of DNA from cultured CD4+ T cells used the Oncomine TCR Beta short-read assay at the Johns Hopkins FTIC core. TCRdb reprocessing: public reads trimmed at Q25 with fastp, clones called with MiXCR, in-frame beta chains kept. Rows matching on CDR3 protein sequence are summarized as one entry with the most common DNA and genes. In all, the sample holds 5,900 or so distinct CDR3 sequences, and over 35% of those were seen once. Jointly, the top ten make up around 35% of the sample.

Source material: CD4+ T cells from blood, cultured in vitro. These receptor sequences come from a human donor in good health.

The table lists this clonotype with a few counts. V is TRBV19 and J is TRBJ2-6, with D unclear. The CDR3 is made up of 17 amino acids. Looked up from germline, CDR1 is LNHDA and CDR2 is SQIVND (reference sequence). V dropped 3 bases and J dropped 0 bases, with 12 bases sitting between them. The CDR3 is CASSMNGPNSGANVLTF. The CDR3 DNA reads as TGTGCCAGTAGTATGAATGGGCCAAACTCTGGGGCCAACGTCCTGACTTTC.

This chain connects TRBV19 to TRBJ1-1; D is ambiguous. V shed 3 bases and J shed 1 base, with 12 bases lying between them. The CDR3 is made up of 15 amino acids. Germline CDR1 LNHDA, CDR2 SQIVND (reference sequence). CDR3 region: CASSMYVTSNTEAFF. CDR3 in DNA: TGTGCCAGTAGTATGTATGTTACGTCGAACACTGAAGCTTTCTTT. Combining the CDR3 with reference TRBV19 and TRBJ1-1 gives the whole variable domain DGGITQSPKYLFRKEGQNVTLSCEQNLNHDAMYWYRQDPGQGLRLIYYSQIVNDFQKGDIAEGYSVSREKKESFPLTVTSAQKNPTAFYLCASSMYVTSNTEAFFGQGTRLTVV.

The rearrangement joins TRBV9 to TRBJ2-1; the D is unclear. The CDR3 is made up of 13 amino acids. Germline V lookup: CDR1 SGDLS, CDR2 YYNGEE. V was shortened by 0 bases and J by 9 bases, with 10 bases between the two germline ends. The CDR3 DNA reads as TGTGCCAGCAGCGTAGGAGAGTACTCTGAGCAGTTCTTC. As protein: CASSVGEYSEQFF.

This clonotype was seen only a few times. The chain combines TRBV5-4 with TRBJ2-7; the D is unclear. The length of the CDR3 is 14 residues. Germline-derived CDR1 and CDR2 are SGHNT and YYREEE (reference sequence). Trimming shortened V by 3 bases and J by 2 bases, and 12 bases separated the two germline ends. CDR3 coding DNA: TGTGCCAGCAGCTCCGGGTCCAGACCCTACGAGCAGTACTTC. It yields the protein CASSSGSRPYEQYF.

The count of this clonotype is one. The chain employs TRBV6-5 and TRBJ1-3; 10 bases align to TRBD1. V trimming: 1 base; J trimming: 10 bases; junction bases outside the gene matches: 16. In germline, CDR1 is MNHEY, CDR2 SVGAGI. The CDR3 runs to 18 residues. The DNA of the CDR3 is TGTGCCAGCAGTTACTTACTCTCGACAGGGGGCGGCCCAGGGACCATATATTTT. This gives the protein CASSYLLSTGGGPGTIYF.

The chain recombines TRBV6-5 with TRBJ1-1, with D unresolved. CDR1 and CDR2 from the germline V gene are MNHEY and SVGAGI. V lost 3 bases and J lost 3, with 8 bases in between. The CDR3 runs 13 residues. CDR3 coding DNA: TGTGCCAGCAGTTATCAGGAGTACACTGAAGCTTTCTTT. Amino acids: CASSYQEYTEAFF.

The genes are TRBV5-1 and TRBJ1-2; D gene ambiguous. This CDR3 contains 14 residues. Germline-derived CDR1 and CDR2 are SGHRS and YFSETQ. The V end lost 1 base, the J end lost 8 bases, and 15 bases lay between the germline ends. CDR3 residues: CASSLLNMAWGYTF. The CDR3 DNA reads TGCGCCAGCAGCTTGCTCAACATGGCCTGGGGCTACACCTTC.

The chain recombines TRBV6-5 with TRBJ2-5; D is unresolved. The CDR3 is made up of 14 amino acids. Germline CDR1 and CDR2: MNHEY and SVGAGI. Trimming stripped 4 bases from V and 7 bases from J, with 16 bases between. CDR3 residues: CASSLAPNDGTQYF. The CDR3 DNA sequence: TGTGCCAGCAGTTTAGCACCGAACGATGGGACCCAGTACTTC.

This clonotype was detected a few times. The V and J genes are TRBV6-1 and TRBJ2-2; D remains unclear. V lost 4 bases to trimming and J lost 13 bases, with 13 bases between them. In germline, CDR1 is MNHNS, CDR2 SASEGT. The CDR3 consists of 12 residues. CDR3 in DNA: TGTGCCAGCAGTGCGGCCGGGTCTGTGCTGTTTTTT. Its protein product is CASSAAGSVLFF.

The J gene is TRBJ2-3, the V gene TRBV6-1; a possible D gene is TRBD1 (5 bases). CDR1 is MNHNS, CDR2 SASEGT, per germline. The CDR3 spans 16 residues. The V and J ends lost 7 bases and 0 bases respectively, with 17 bases between them. The CDR3 region is CASTYSTAPSTDTQYF. DNA for the CDR3: TGTGCCAGCACCTATTCGACAGCGCCTAGCACAGATACGCAGTATTTT.

V is TRBV2 and J is TRBJ1-2, with TRBD1 as a possible D gene (6 bases). The germline V and J ends were trimmed by 6 bases and 7 bases, with 12 bases remaining between them. CDR3 length: 12 residues. Germline CDR1 SNHLY, CDR2 FYNNEI. CDR3 sequence reads: CASRQGYGGYTF. CDR3 in DNA: TGTGCCAGCAGGCAGGGGTATGGTGGCTACACCTTC.

The count of this clonotype is one. The chain employs TRBV11-3 and TRBJ1-1; TRBD1 is a possible D gene (6 bases). Trimming took off 0 bases at V and 4 bases at J, with 6 bases between the two ends. This CDR3 is 13 amino acids long. Germline CDR1 SGHNT, CDR2 YENEEA. Here the CDR3 reads CASSLEGGTEAFF. The DNA of the CDR3 is TGTGCCAGCAGCTTAGAAGGGGGCACTGAAGCTTTCTTT. The variable domain in full, with the rest retrieved from reference TRBV11-3 and TRBJ1-1, is EAGVVQSPRYKIIEKKQPVAFWCNPISGHNTLYWYLQNLGQGPELLIRYENEEAVDDSQLPKDRFSAERLKGVDSTLKIQPAELGDSAVYLCASSLEGGTEAFFGQGTRLTVV.

The chain is built from TRBV12-3 or TRBV12-4 and TRBJ1-2; unclear D gene. The V gene lost 3 bases and the J gene lost 4 bases, with 9 bases spanning the gap. CDR3 length equals 13 residues. CDR3 in amino acids: CASSLGSPYGYTF. The CDR3 bases are TGTGCCAGCAGTTTGGGGAGTCCCTATGGCTACACCTTC.

The chain joins TRBV2 to TRBJ2-1; D may be TRBD1 or TRBD2 (5 bases each). CDR1 is SNHLY and CDR2 is FYNNEI in the germline V gene. The CDR3 totals 12 residues. The ends were cut back, 6 bases at V and 5 bases at J, with 8 bases in the middle. DNA of the CDR3: TGTGCCAGCAGGGGGACCCACAATGAGCAGTTCTTC. Amino acid sequence: CASRGTHNEQFF.

This clonotype has a handful of counts. V and J are TRBV10-1 and TRBJ2-3; unclear D gene. V shed 8 bases and J shed 4 bases, with 1 base lying between them. This CDR3 comprises 9 residues. Germline V lookup: CDR1 WNHNN, CDR2 SYGVQD (reference sequence). The CDR3 DNA follows: TGCGCCAGCCCAGATACGCAGTATTTT. As protein: CASPDTQYF.

This clonotype has more than one count but fewer than ten. V usage is TRBV29-1 and J usage is TRBJ1-2, with D hard to call. V gave up 2 bases and J gave up 7 bases, with 5 bases separating them. Germline V gene sequence: CDR1 SQVTM, CDR2 ANQGSEA. The CDR3 spans 10 residues. As DNA, the CDR3 is TGCAGCGTTGAAAGGGCTGGCTACACCTTC. Translation gives CSVERAGYTF.

The rearrangement uses TRBV20-1 and TRBJ2-7; tentative D call: TRBD1 (6 bases). The germline CDR1 and CDR2 sequences are DFQATT and SNEGSKA (reference sequence). This CDR3 is built from 15 residues. Between the trimmed V and J ends, which lost 5 bases and 4 bases, there was a span of 21 bases. This CDR3 reads CSALNTGSTQYEQYF. The CDR3 nucleotides are TGCAGTGCTTTAAATACAGGGTCAACTCAATACGAGCAGTACTTC.

CDR3 DNA sequence: TGCAGTGCTAGCCGGGACAACTTCTACGAGCAGTACTTC. Translating gives CSASRDNFYEQYF. This chain links TRBV20-1 with TRBJ2-7, with a possible D match to TRBD1 (6 bases). This CDR3 has 13 amino acids. V was cut by 3 bases and J by 3 bases, with 12 bases left in between. CDR1 DFQATT and CDR2 SNEGSKA come from the germline V gene (reference sequence).

CDR3 bases: TGCAGCGTTGTTGGGACAGGGGACGCTGAAGCTTTCTTT. It translates to CSVVGTGDAEAFF. This chain joins TRBV29-1 and TRBJ1-1; 10 bases align to TRBD1. The CDR3 is 13 amino acids. Germline CDR1 reads SQVTM; CDR2 reads ANQGSEA. Trimming removed 4 bases from V and 6 bases from J; junction bases left unmatched: 5.

This clonotype was found a few times. V is TRBV7-8 and J is TRBJ1-5; 8 positions match TRBD1. The length of the CDR3 is 13 residues. Unmatched junction bases numbered 4, after V lost 6 bases and J lost 6 bases. Germline CDR1 SGHVS, CDR2 FQNEAQ. CDR3 residues: CASSRQGSQPQHF. The DNA of the CDR3 is TGTGCCAGCAGTCGACAGGGGAGTCAGCCCCAGCATTTT.

By frequency in the sample, this clonotype is medium-sized. The chain is built from TRBV6-1 and TRBJ1-6; D may be TRBD1 (6 bases). The CDR3 consists of 16 residues. Germline values: CDR1 MNHNS, CDR2 SASEGT. V lost 1 base, J lost 6 bases, and 13 bases lay in between. CDR3 in amino acids: CASSEEEGRGNSPLHF. The CDR3 bases are TGTGCCAGCAGTGAAGAAGAAGGCAGGGGTAATTCACCCCTCCACTTT.